The T cell receptor beta chain under discussion was sequenced for a study of tumor-infiltrating lymphocytes in oesophageal squamous cell carcinoma. Relative to its sample, this clonotype is medium-sized. TCRdb itself ran the PCR reads through MiXCR, one entry per CDR3 protein. The sample includes approximately 10,000 distinct CDR3 sequences, around half of them seen just once. This TCR was recovered from a male donor with esophageal squamous cell carcinoma. Sequencing was carried out using esophageal tumor tissue.

CDR3 sequence: CASSYSGGSSSYEQYF. Written as DNA, the CDR3 is TGTGCCAGCAGTTACTCCGGGGGGTCAAGCTCCTACGAGCAGTACTTC. The chain combines TRBV6-6 with TRBJ2-7, with 7 bases lining up with TRBD2. CDR1 is MNHNY, CDR2 SVGAGI, per germline (reference sequence). This CDR3 spans 16 amino acids. The junction had 5 bases not matched to a gene; V was cut back by 0 bases and J by 0 bases.